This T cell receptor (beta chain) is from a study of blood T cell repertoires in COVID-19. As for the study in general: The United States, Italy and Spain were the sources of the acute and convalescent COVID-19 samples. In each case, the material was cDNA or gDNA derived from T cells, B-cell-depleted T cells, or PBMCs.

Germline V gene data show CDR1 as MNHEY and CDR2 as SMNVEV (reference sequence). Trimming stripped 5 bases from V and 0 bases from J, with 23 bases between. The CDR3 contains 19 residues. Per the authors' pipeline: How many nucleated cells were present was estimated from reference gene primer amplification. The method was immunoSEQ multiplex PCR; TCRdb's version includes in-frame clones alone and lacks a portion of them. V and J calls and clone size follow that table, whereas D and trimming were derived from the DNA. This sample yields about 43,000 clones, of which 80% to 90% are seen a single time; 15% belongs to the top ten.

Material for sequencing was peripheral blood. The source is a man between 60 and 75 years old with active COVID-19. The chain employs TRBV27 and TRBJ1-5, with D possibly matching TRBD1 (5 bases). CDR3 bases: TGTGCCAGCAGTCCCCGGGGCAGCCGGGGGGTATATAGCAATCAGCCCCAGCATTTT. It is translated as CASSPRGSRGVYSNQPQHF.